This T cell receptor (beta chain) was captured by sequencing in a study of blood T cell repertoires in COVID-19. The method was immunoSEQ multiplex PCR; TCRdb's version includes in-frame clones alone and lacks a portion of them. This table holds about 210,000 clones, roughly 90% found once. Germline assignment: CDR1 SGHAT and CDR2 FQNNGV. V dropped 0 bases and J dropped 7; count of bases not matched to a gene: 3. This CDR3 is 15 amino acids long. This clone appeared once. The gene calls are TRBV11-2 and TRBJ2-1; 10 bases line up with TRBD2. This sequence originates from a man between 65 and 85 years old with acute or convalescent COVID-19. The sequenced material came from peripheral blood. The DNA of the CDR3 is TGTGCCAGCAGCTTAGATAGGACTAGCGGTAATGAGCAGTTCTTC. It codes for CASSLDRTSGNEQFF.